This T cell receptor (beta chain) was obtained from a study of beta chain features in type 1 diabetes. Trimming took off 0 bases at V and 6 bases at J, with 12 bases between the two ends. CDR1 and CDR2 (germline): LNHNV, YYDKDF (reference sequence). The CDR3 consists of 14 residues. Expressed TCRB transcripts were sequenced because the isolated RNA had all been reverse transcribed beforehand. TCRdb's table, derived via immunoSEQ multiplex PCR, lists solely in-frame clones and lacks some. The sample lists under 950,000 clones; about a sixth were seen once. This clone was counted only a few times. The sample carries other DNA sequences with the same CDR3.

Material for sequencing was naive CD4+ T cells from blood. V usage is TRBV15 and J usage is TRBJ2-7, with D perhaps given as TRBD1 or TRBD2 (5 bases each). This receptor was identified in a woman younger than 30 in good health. CDR3 sequence (DNA): TGTGCCACCAGCAGAGATTTGGCAGGGAGCGAGCAGTACTTC. The encoded protein is CATSRDLAGSEQYF.